The rows below give T cell receptor beta chains drawn from one sample of a study of CD8 T cells in Susac syndrome. In TCRdb, the immunoSEQ multiplex PCR reads were re-called with MiXCR into one record per CDR3 protein. The sample records 150,000 to 200,000 distinct CDR3 sequences, 80% to 95% being singletons. The specimen sequenced was CD4+ T cells from PBMCs. These receptor sequences come from a human donor in good health. Both conserved end residues are part of each CDR3. The D gene is left open where the match is weak. Clone size, where shown, is once, few, many, or a class for clones that have expanded.

v_call: TRBV7-2
j_call: TRBJ1-6
clone_size: -
d_call: TRBD1
cdr3_nt: TGTGCCAGCAGCTTAGACAGGGGGCACGGTTCACCCCTCCACTTT
cdr3_aa: CASSLDRGHGSPLHF

v_call: TRBV6-1
j_call: TRBJ1-2
clone_size: -
d_call: -
cdr3_nt: TGTGCCAGCAGTGAACGAGGCAGTAACTATGGCTACACCTTC
cdr3_aa: CASSERGSNYGYTF

v_call: TRBV12-3/TRBV12-4
j_call: TRBJ1-1
clone_size: -
d_call: -
cdr3_nt: TGTGCCAGCAGTTTTTGGCAGGAAGCTTTCTTT
cdr3_aa: CASSFWQEAFF

v_call: TRBV6-2/TRBV6-3
j_call: TRBJ2-1
clone_size: -
d_call: -
cdr3_nt: TGTGCCAGCACCCAAGGGGGGTGGACTACCAACAATGAGCAGTTCTTC
cdr3_aa: CASTQGGWTTNNEQFF

v_call: TRBV6-6
j_call: TRBJ2-3
clone_size: -
d_call: -
cdr3_nt: TGTGCCAGCAGTTACCGGGGCCGTGGTAGTGATACGCAGTATTTT
cdr3_aa: CASSYRGRGSDTQYF

v_call: TRBV6-1
j_call: TRBJ1-2
clone_size: -
d_call: -
cdr3_nt: TGTGCCAGCAGTCCCCTCTATCTTCGTCTTCGGCACTATGGCTACACCTTC
cdr3_aa: CASSPLYLRLRHYGYTF

v_call: TRBV14
j_call: TRBJ2-1
clone_size: -
d_call: TRBD2
cdr3_nt: TGTGCCAGCAGCCATCGGCGGGGGTTGAGGAATGAGCAGTTCTTC
cdr3_aa: CASSHRRGLRNEQFF

v_call: TRBV28
j_call: TRBJ1-2
clone_size: -
d_call: -
cdr3_nt: TGTGCCAGCAGTTCTAAGTGGAGGGTGGCCTTC
cdr3_aa: CASSSKWRVAF

v_call: TRBV3-1
j_call: TRBJ2-5
clone_size: -
d_call: -
cdr3_nt: TGTGCCAGCAGCCTTCTAGCGAACCAAGAGACCCAGTACTTC
cdr3_aa: CASSLLANQETQYF

v_call: TRBV6-1
j_call: TRBJ2-7
clone_size: -
d_call: -
cdr3_nt: TGTGCCAGCAGTTCCGGGAACCTCTACGAGCAGTACTTC
cdr3_aa: CASSSGNLYEQYF

v_call: TRBV29-1
j_call: TRBJ1-1
clone_size: -
d_call: TRBD1
cdr3_nt: TGCAGCGTTAAAACAGGGGTGGACACTGAAGCTTTCTTT
cdr3_aa: CSVKTGVDTEAFF

v_call: TRBV2
j_call: TRBJ2-7
clone_size: -
d_call: TRBD2
cdr3_nt: TGTGCCAGCAGTGAAAAGGTGGCAGGGAGGGTCCACGAGCAGTACTTC
cdr3_aa: CASSEKVAGRVHEQYF

v_call: TRBV29-1
j_call: TRBJ2-2
clone_size: -
d_call: -
cdr3_nt: TGCAGCGTTGAAGGGGTAGCATGGGGAAAGAACACCGGGGAGCTGTTTTTT
cdr3_aa: CSVEGVAWGKNTGELFF

v_call: TRBV9
j_call: TRBJ2-5
clone_size: -
d_call: -
cdr3_nt: TGTGCCAGCAGTATCGGTTTTGAGGAGACCCAGTACTTC
cdr3_aa: CASSIGFEETQYF

v_call: TRBV18
j_call: TRBJ1-2
clone_size: -
d_call: -
cdr3_nt: TGTGCCAGCTCACCAACGGGACCGCAGGGCTACACCTTC
cdr3_aa: CASSPTGPQGYTF

v_call: TRBV4-1
j_call: TRBJ2-4
clone_size: -
d_call: -
cdr3_nt: TGCGCCAGCAGCGAGAGAATAGCCAAAAACATTCAGTACTTC
cdr3_aa: CASSERIAKNIQYF

v_call: TRBV2
j_call: TRBJ2-5
clone_size: -
d_call: -
cdr3_nt: TGTGCCAGCAGTCCGGGGGCAGGGTTCGGCGAGACCCAGTACTTC
cdr3_aa: CASSPGAGFGETQYF

v_call: TRBV12-3/TRBV12-4
j_call: TRBJ1-1
clone_size: -
d_call: -
cdr3_nt: TGTGCCAGCAGTTTAAGGCAGAGCAACACTGAAGCTTTCTTT
cdr3_aa: CASSLRQSNTEAFF

v_call: TRBV18
j_call: TRBJ2-7
clone_size: -
d_call: TRBD1
cdr3_nt: TGTGCCAGCTCACCACTAGACAGGGGCGAGCAGTACTTC
cdr3_aa: CASSPLDRGEQYF

v_call: TRBV2
j_call: TRBJ1-2
clone_size: -
d_call: -
cdr3_nt: TGTGCCAGCAGGCTAACCTGGGATGGCTACACCTTC
cdr3_aa: CASRLTWDGYTF

v_call: TRBV2
j_call: TRBJ1-1
clone_size: -
d_call: -
cdr3_nt: TGTGCCAGCAGTGAATTGGGGTATACTGAAGCTTTCTTT
cdr3_aa: CASSELGYTEAFF

v_call: TRBV30
j_call: TRBJ2-7
clone_size: few
d_call: TRBD1
cdr3_nt: TGTGCCGGGGACAGGAAATCCTACGAGCAGTACTTC
cdr3_aa: CAGDRKSYEQYF

v_call: TRBV9
j_call: TRBJ2-7
clone_size: -
d_call: TRBD2
cdr3_nt: TGTGCCAGCAGCGTAGGGGCTAGCGGTTCCTACGAGCAGTACTTC
cdr3_aa: CASSVGASGSYEQYF

v_call: TRBV6-1
j_call: TRBJ1-3
clone_size: -
d_call: TRBD1
cdr3_nt: TGTGCCAGCGCCGACAGGGTCTCTGGAAACACCATATATTTT
cdr3_aa: CASADRVSGNTIYF

v_call: TRBV6-5
j_call: TRBJ1-6
clone_size: -
d_call: -
cdr3_nt: TGTGCCAGCAGTTACCGAGAGGGCAATAATTCACCCCTCCACTTT
cdr3_aa: CASSYREGNNSPLHF

v_call: TRBV6-9
j_call: TRBJ2-7
clone_size: once
d_call: -
cdr3_nt: TGTGCCAGCAGCCACGGACAGCACGAGCAGTACTTC
cdr3_aa: CASSHGQHEQYF

v_call: TRBV20-1
j_call: TRBJ1-1
clone_size: -
d_call: -
cdr3_nt: TGCAGTGCTAGAGACCTAGTATCAAACACTGAAGCTTTCTTT
cdr3_aa: CSARDLVSNTEAFF

v_call: TRBV5-1
j_call: TRBJ1-1
clone_size: -
d_call: TRBD1
cdr3_nt: TGCGCCAGCAGCCCAAGGGGGGCCAGACAGGGAAGAACTGAAGCTTTCTTT
cdr3_aa: CASSPRGARQGRTEAFF

v_call: TRBV15
j_call: TRBJ1-3
clone_size: -
d_call: -
cdr3_nt: TGTGCCACCACCCTGGAAGGGGGAAACACCATATATTTT
cdr3_aa: CATTLEGGNTIYF

v_call: TRBV7-9
j_call: TRBJ1-2
clone_size: -
d_call: -
cdr3_nt: TGTGCCAGCAGCTTAGCAATGAGAGGCGGCTACACCTTC
cdr3_aa: CASSLAMRGGYTF

v_call: TRBV27
j_call: TRBJ2-7
clone_size: -
d_call: -
cdr3_nt: TGTGCCAGCAGGCGGGACGGCTCCTTTAGGGAGCAGTACTTC
cdr3_aa: CASRRDGSFREQYF

v_call: TRBV5-6
j_call: TRBJ2-7
clone_size: -
d_call: -
cdr3_nt: TGTGCCAGCAGCTTGTGGGCCCAGAGCTACGAGCAGTACTTC
cdr3_aa: CASSLWAQSYEQYF

v_call: TRBV6-1
j_call: TRBJ1-6
clone_size: once
d_call: -
cdr3_nt: TGTGCCAGCAGTGGTGGGGTTAATTCACCCCTCCACTTT
cdr3_aa: CASSGGVNSPLHF

v_call: TRBV9
j_call: TRBJ2-7
clone_size: -
d_call: -
cdr3_nt: TGTGCCAGCAGCGTAGGGGGCAGTTCCTCCTACGAGCAGTACTTC
cdr3_aa: CASSVGGSSSYEQYF

v_call: TRBV2
j_call: TRBJ1-4
clone_size: -
d_call: TRBD1
cdr3_nt: TGTGCCAGCAGCGGGGACAGGGGAGGTGAAAAACTGTTTTTT
cdr3_aa: CASSGDRGGEKLFF

v_call: TRBV3-1
j_call: TRBJ2-1
clone_size: -
d_call: TRBD2
cdr3_nt: TGTGCCAGCAGCCAAGTTAGCGGGGGCTACAATGAGCAGTTCTTC
cdr3_aa: CASSQVSGGYNEQFF

v_call: TRBV19
j_call: TRBJ2-1
clone_size: -
d_call: TRBD2
cdr3_nt: TGTGCCAGTAGTCCCCGGGGACTAGCGGGGCGAGACAATGAGCAGTTCTTC
cdr3_aa: CASSPRGLAGRDNEQFF

v_call: TRBV6-5
j_call: TRBJ1-3
clone_size: -
d_call: -
cdr3_nt: TGTGCCAGCAGTTGGGACGGGGGGTACGGAAACACCATATATTTT
cdr3_aa: CASSWDGGYGNTIYF

v_call: TRBV6-6
j_call: TRBJ2-6
clone_size: -
d_call: -
cdr3_nt: TGTGCCAGCAGTTATGGGTCCTCTGGGGCCAACGTCCTGACTTTC
cdr3_aa: CASSYGSSGANVLTF

v_call: TRBV7-6
j_call: TRBJ2-1
clone_size: -
d_call: TRBD2
cdr3_nt: TGTGCCAGCAGCTTCCTTAGCGGGGGGGCCTCCAATGAGCAGTTCTTC
cdr3_aa: CASSFLSGGASNEQFF

v_call: TRBV27
j_call: TRBJ2-2
clone_size: -
d_call: -
cdr3_nt: TGTGCCAGCAGGCCCAAGGGGCCACCCGGCACCGGGGAGCTGTTTTTT
cdr3_aa: CASRPKGPPGTGELFF

v_call: TRBV5-1
j_call: TRBJ2-2
clone_size: -
d_call: -
cdr3_nt: TGCGCCAGCAGCTTGGGGCAGGAGGGGACCGGGGAGCTGTTTTTT
cdr3_aa: CASSLGQEGTGELFF

v_call: TRBV20-1
j_call: TRBJ1-2
clone_size: -
d_call: -
cdr3_nt: TGCAGTGCCTCCTGGGGGAGTGGCTACACCTTC
cdr3_aa: CSASWGSGYTF

v_call: TRBV6-2/TRBV6-3
j_call: TRBJ2-5
clone_size: -
d_call: -
cdr3_nt: TGTGCCAGCAGTTGGAGGGGGACTATCTCCGAGACCCAGTACTTC
cdr3_aa: CASSWRGTISETQYF

v_call: TRBV3-1
j_call: TRBJ2-1
clone_size: -
d_call: TRBD1
cdr3_nt: TGTGCCAGCAGCCAAGCTAGGGACAGGGGTTACAATGAGCAGTTCTTC
cdr3_aa: CASSQARDRGYNEQFF

v_call: TRBV9
j_call: TRBJ2-3
clone_size: -
d_call: TRBD1
cdr3_nt: TGTGCCAGCAGCGCTCGACAGGGAACTGACACAGATACGCAGTATTTT
cdr3_aa: CASSARQGTDTDTQYF

v_call: TRBV6-5
j_call: TRBJ2-7
clone_size: -
d_call: TRBD2
cdr3_nt: TGTGCCAGCAGTTACTCGTTAATCGGGGGGAACTACGAGCAGTACTTC
cdr3_aa: CASSYSLIGGNYEQYF

v_call: TRBV30
j_call: TRBJ2-4
clone_size: -
d_call: -
cdr3_nt: TGTGCCTGGAGTGGGGCAGCGAGAAAAAACATTCAGTACTTC
cdr3_aa: CAWSGAARKNIQYF

v_call: TRBV18
j_call: TRBJ2-2
clone_size: -
d_call: -
cdr3_nt: TGTGCCAGCTCACCGGACTCCCCCGGTAGCGGGGAGCTGTTTTTT
cdr3_aa: CASSPDSPGSGELFF

v_call: TRBV19
j_call: TRBJ1-2
clone_size: -
d_call: TRBD1
cdr3_nt: TGTGCCAGTACCCAAGGGGGCGACTATGGCTACACCTTC
cdr3_aa: CASTQGGDYGYTF

v_call: TRBV5-6
j_call: TRBJ1-2
clone_size: -
d_call: -
cdr3_nt: TGTGCCAGCAGCTTGAGTTCATATGGCTACACCTTC
cdr3_aa: CASSLSSYGYTF

v_call: TRBV20-1
j_call: TRBJ2-3
clone_size: -
d_call: -
cdr3_nt: TGCAGTGCTCTCGACAGGCCCACAGATACGCAGTATTTT
cdr3_aa: CSALDRPTDTQYF

v_call: TRBV7-9
j_call: TRBJ1-1
clone_size: -
d_call: -
cdr3_nt: TGTGCCAGCAGCTTAGAGCCCCAGGGTCCGCTTGAAGCTTTCTTT
cdr3_aa: CASSLEPQGPLEAFF

v_call: TRBV25-1
j_call: TRBJ2-5
clone_size: -
d_call: -
cdr3_nt: TGTGCCAGCAGCCTCTCGAGGGATTTGGGGACCCAGTACTTC
cdr3_aa: CASSLSRDLGTQYF

v_call: TRBV14
j_call: TRBJ1-3
clone_size: -
d_call: TRBD1
cdr3_nt: TGTGCCAGCAGCCAACTTGGGACAGGCCCTGGAAACACCATATATTTT
cdr3_aa: CASSQLGTGPGNTIYF

v_call: TRBV18
j_call: TRBJ1-2
clone_size: -
d_call: TRBD1
cdr3_nt: TGTGCCAGCTCACCGATTGTGCCAGGGGGCATCCTCTATGGCTACACCTTC
cdr3_aa: CASSPIVPGGILYGYTF

v_call: TRBV20-1
j_call: TRBJ2-3
clone_size: -
d_call: -
cdr3_nt: TGCAGTGCTAGAGGCCCGCGGAGGGCAATCACAGATACGCAGTATTTT
cdr3_aa: CSARGPRRAITDTQYF

v_call: TRBV28
j_call: TRBJ2-2
clone_size: -
d_call: TRBD2
cdr3_nt: TGTGCCAGCAGTTGGGGAGGGCGGACCGGGGAGCTGTTTTTT
cdr3_aa: CASSWGGRTGELFF